A selection of T cell receptor beta chains follows, all from one sample in a study of blood T cell repertoires in COVID-19. Data came from immunoSEQ multiplex PCR; TCRdb stores just in-frame clones and leaves some out. This sample has about 260,000 clones, with around 83% found just once. Sequenced: peripheral blood. Every receptor here comes from a man younger than 35 with active or convalescent COVID-19. The CDR3 runs from the conserved cysteine through the conserved F or W. A D gene is named only where the DNA matches it firmly. Size is omitted from some rows. Given values are once, few, many or a class for expanded clones.

v_call,d_call,j_call,clone_size,cdr3_nt,cdr3_aa
TRBV29-1,-,TRBJ2-3,few,TGCAGCGCTGCCGGGGTCGGCACAGATACGCAGTATTTT,CSAAGVGTDTQYF
TRBV27,TRBD2,TRBJ2-1,-,TGTGCCAGCAGTACCGGGACTAGCGGTTACAATGAGCAGTTCTTC,CASSTGTSGYNEQFF
TRBV5-1,TRBD1,TRBJ1-2,-,TGCGCCAGCAGATCCGGGACAGGTTCGTCGGTTTGGGGTAGTGGCTACACCTTC,CASRSGTGSSVWGSGYTF
TRBV5-1,-,TRBJ2-1,few,TGCGCCAGCAGCTACGAGGGCTATGAGCAGTTCTTC,CASSYEGYEQFF
TRBV11-3,-,TRBJ2-2,-,TGTGCCAGCAGCTTAGCCTCGGGTACCGGGGAGCTGTTTTTT,CASSLASGTGELFF
TRBV21-1,-,TRBJ1-1,-,TGTGCCAGCGGAGCAAGGAGTCCGAACACTGAAGCTTTCTTT,CASGARSPNTEAFF
TRBV3-1/TRBV3-2,-,TRBJ1-3,-,TGTGCCAGCAGCCAAGACCAAGGAGGCTCTGGAAACACCATATATTTT,CASSQDQGGSGNTIYF
TRBV27,-,TRBJ1-6,-,TGTGCCAGCAGGGACGAGGGTTCTCGTGTACCCCTCCACTTT,CASRDEGSRVPLHF
TRBV2,-,TRBJ1-4,few,TGTGCCAGCAGTGCTCAACCCCGCCCGAGAAATGAAAAACTGTTTTTT,CASSAQPRPRNEKLFF
TRBV11-2,-,TRBJ1-2,-,TGTGCCAGCAGCTCCCCGGGGGAATCACCCATCTATGGCTACACCTTC,CASSSPGESPIYGYTF
TRBV6-5,TRBD2,TRBJ2-7,-,TGTGCCAGCAGTTTAGTAGCGGGACCACCCTACGAGCAGTACTTC,CASSLVAGPPYEQYF
TRBV7-6,TRBD2,TRBJ2-3,once,TGTGCCAGCAGCTTACGAGCGGGGGGCTACCACGGCACAGATACGCAGTATTTT,CASSLRAGGYHGTDTQYF
TRBV19,-,TRBJ2-2,-,TGTGCCAGTAGTTCCCGGACAGAGGCGAACACCGGGGAGCTGTTTTTT,CASSSRTEANTGELFF
TRBV10-3,TRBD1,TRBJ1-2,-,TGTGCCATCAGTACCGGACAGGGAGGGGGCTACACCTTC,CAISTGQGGGYTF
TRBV6-1,-,TRBJ1-1,few,TGTGCCAGCAGTGAACAGAACACTGAAGCTTTCTTT,CASSEQNTEAFF
TRBV6-2/TRBV6-3,TRBD2,TRBJ2-3,-,TGTGCCAGCAGTAGTAGCGGGAGCTTTACGCAGTATTTT,CASSSSGSFTQYF
TRBV10-3,-,TRBJ2-1,-,TGTGCCATGGCAGACAGCGACTACAATGAGCAGTTCTTC,CAMADSDYNEQFF
TRBV5-4,-,TRBJ2-7,-,TGTGCCAGCAGCTATGCGGGCTCCTACGAGCAGTACTTC,CASSYAGSYEQYF
TRBV29-1,-,TRBJ1-1,-,TGCAGCGTTGCCCCTCGCCGGCAGGGGAACACTGAAGCTTTCTTT,CSVAPRRQGNTEAFF
TRBV9,TRBD1,TRBJ1-4,once,TGTGCCAGCAGCGCAGACAGGGTTCATGAAAAACTGTTTTTT,CASSADRVHEKLFF
TRBV2,-,TRBJ1-3,-,TGTGCCATAGTCTCTGGAAACACCATATATTTT,CAIVSGNTIYF
TRBV4-3,TRBD2,TRBJ2-1,-,TGCGCCAGCAGCCCCTGGACTAGCGGGGGCAATGAGCAGTTCTTC,CASSPWTSGGNEQFF
TRBV24-1,-,TRBJ2-5,once,TGTGCCACCAGTAAATTCGGCACAGGGGAGGCAGAGACCCAGTACTTC,CATSKFGTGEAETQYF
TRBV11-3,-,TRBJ1-4,few,TGTGCCAGCAGCTTAAGAGGGAGTGAAAAACTGTTTTTT,CASSLRGSEKLFF
TRBV6-5,-,TRBJ1-4,-,TGTGCCAGCAGAGGAGGGGTTAATGAAAAACTGTTTTTT,CASRGGVNEKLFF
TRBV2,TRBD1,TRBJ1-5,-,TGTGCCAGCAGGGACAGGCTTAATCAGCCCCAGCATTTT,CASRDRLNQPQHF
TRBV7-9,-,TRBJ1-1,-,TGTGCCAGCAGCCTGTGGCTCAACACTGAAGCTTTCTTT,CASSLWLNTEAFF
TRBV6-5,TRBD2,TRBJ2-7,-,TGTGCCAGCAGTTACACCGATACTAGCGGGGGTTACGAGCAGTACTTC,CASSYTDTSGGYEQYF
TRBV24-1,-,TRBJ1-1,-,TGTGCCACCAGTGATTTGGCAGGGAATGCTTTCTTT,CATSDLAGNAFF
TRBV25-1,-,TRBJ1-1,-,TGTGCCAGCAGTCGGGGCACTGAAGCTTTCTTT,CASSRGTEAFF
TRBV28,-,TRBJ1-5,-,TGTGCCAGCAGGGAGACAGGTCGTCAGCCCCAGGATTTT,CASRETGRQPQDF